What follows are 16 T cell receptor beta chains derived from one specimen sequenced in a study of blood T cell repertoires in COVID-19. TCRdb's copy holds only in-frame clones and misses some; the assay was immunoSEQ multiplex PCR. The sample records some 210,000 clones, 81% being singletons. The specimen was PBMCs or T cells enriched from blood (not recorded which). These receptors were collected from a man aged 40-55 years who had recovered from COVID-19.

The chain is built from TRBV18 and TRBJ2-3, with 7 bases lining up with TRBD1. After removal of 2 bases from V and 4 bases from J, the junction contained 12 bases not matched to a gene. The CDR3 contains 17 residues. CDR1 KGHSH and CDR2 LQKENI come from the germline V gene. The CDR3 loop is CASSPMRGPRSADTQYF. The CDR3 coding sequence is TGTGCCAGCTCACCAATGAGGGGGCCGAGGTCCGCAGATACGCAGTATTTT.

The chain is built from TRBV5-5 and TRBJ1-3; D gene unclear. Looked up from germline, CDR1 is SGHKS and CDR2 is YYEKEE (reference sequence). Trimming shortened V by 0 bases and J by 9 bases, and 16 bases separated the two germline ends. This CDR3 contains 15 residues. The CDR3 DNA reads as TGTGCCAGCAGCTTGGCCCCGTATTCGGGTGGCACCATATATTTT. Protein product: CASSLAPYSGGTIYF.

The chain recombines TRBV5-1 with TRBJ2-7; 8 bases match TRBD1. The CDR3 extends over 15 amino acids. The V gene's germline CDR1 is SGHRS and CDR2 YFSETQ. With 2 bases clipped from V and 5 bases from J, the junction kept 9 bases outside the gene matches. DNA of the CDR3: TGCGCCAGCAGCTTTTCCCAGGGGGCTGGGGACGAGCAGTACTTC. Encoded protein: CASSFSQGAGDEQYF.

The rearrangement uses TRBV5-1 and TRBJ2-1, with D possibly TRBD1 on 5 matching bases. The CDR3 length is 12 residues. V shed 1 base and J shed 8 bases, with 7 bases lying between them. Germline V lookup: CDR1 SGHRS, CDR2 YFSETQ. CDR3 coding DNA: TGCGCCAGCAGCTTGCAGGGCGATGAGCAGTTCTTC. Amino acid sequence: CASSLQGDEQFF.

The rearrangement joins TRBV15 to TRBJ2-5; 10 bases agree with TRBD2. With V trimmed by 5 bases and J by 0 bases, 18 bases remained unmatched. CDR3 length equals 20 residues. Germline V gene sequence: CDR1 LNHNV, CDR2 YYDKDF (reference sequence). This CDR3 is CATSGSIAGGRSFHQETQYF. The DNA for the CDR3 is TGTGCCACCAGCGGATCAATAGCGGGAGGTCGCTCATTCCACCAAGAGACCCAGTACTTC.

This clone was observed a few times. The chain employs TRBV30 and TRBJ1-1; D is possibly TRBD1 (6 bases). V dropped 7 bases and J dropped 2 bases, with 17 bases sitting between them. This CDR3 is built from 14 residues. From germline, CDR1 is GTSNPN and CDR2 SVGIG (reference sequence). CDR3 DNA sequence: TGTGCCTTGACAGGTGGAGGAAGAAACACTGAAGCTTTCTTT. This encodes CALTGGGRNTEAFF.

The chain carries TRBV7-9 and TRBJ2-5, with 7 bases lining up with TRBD1. Losses at the gene ends were 5 bases for V and 1 base for J; bases not matched to a gene: 10. The CDR3 runs 16 residues. The germline gives CDR1 SEHNR, CDR2 FQNEAQ (reference sequence). The CDR3 DNA follows: TGTGCCAGCAGCCATGGGACAGCTCCTATCCAAGAGACCCAGTACTTC. Translating it yields CASSHGTAPIQETQYF.

The chain joins TRBV7-8 to TRBJ1-2, with 8 bases that match TRBD1. CDR1 is SGHVS and CDR2 is FQNEAQ in the germline V gene. This CDR3 has 14 amino acids. Trimming took 8 bases from V and 8 from J; bases not matched to a gene: 13. This CDR3 is CASSLTGTGGGYTF. DNA for the CDR3: TGTGCCAGCTCTCTGACCGGGACAGGTGGGGGCTACACCTTC.

This chain joins TRBV29-1 and TRBJ2-5, with 8 bases matching TRBD2. Germline V gene sequence: CDR1 SQVTM, CDR2 ANQGSEA. V shed 3 bases and J 2 bases; nucleotides not matched to a gene: 5. The CDR3 contains 14 residues. The CDR3 protein is CSVDSLAGQETQYF. The CDR3 DNA follows: TGCAGCGTTGACTCGTTAGCGGGGCAAGAGACCCAGTACTTC.

The V and J genes are TRBV11-2 and TRBJ2-7, with 11 bases aligning to TRBD2. Looked up from germline, CDR1 is SGHAT and CDR2 is FQNNGV. This CDR3 is 16 amino acids long. J was trimmed by 4 bases and V by 5 bases; bases with no gene match: 10. CDR3 sequence: CASSRSGTSGIYEQYF. CDR3 DNA sequence: TGTGCCAGCAGCCGAAGCGGGACTAGCGGAATTTACGAGCAGTACTTC.

The V and J genes are TRBV9 and TRBJ1-2, with 7 bases fitting TRBD1. The germline V gene encodes CDR1 SGDLS and CDR2 YYNGEE. CDR3 size: 15 residues. J lost 4 bases, V lost 4 bases, and 10 bases had no gene match. The CDR3 coding sequence is TGTGCCAGCAGCACTCAAACAGGGGAGGTCTATGGCTACACCTTC. As protein: CASSTQTGEVYGYTF.

This clone was found many times. The rearrangement joins TRBV5-4 to TRBJ1-2; perhaps TRBD1 as D (6 bases). Trimming removed 0 bases from V and 8 bases from J, with 8 bases in between. The CDR3 spans 12 residues. Germline V gene data show CDR1 as SGHNT and CDR2 as YYREEE (reference sequence). The CDR3 region has the DNA TGTGCCAGCAGCTTGGACAGGGCGGGCTACACCTTC. Amino acids: CASSLDRAGYTF. The full variable domain, in which reference TRBV5-4 and TRBJ1-2 provide the parts outside the CDR3, is ETGVTQSPTHLIKTRGQQVTLRCSSQSGHNTVSWYQQALGQGPQFIFQYYREEENGRGNFPPRFSGLQFPNYSSELNVNALELDDSALYLCASSLDRAGYTFGSGTRLTVV.

V is TRBV18 and J is TRBJ1-1, with TRBD1 as a possible D gene (6 bases). The CDR3 length is 14 residues. Germline V gene sequence: CDR1 KGHSH, CDR2 LQKENI. V lost 4 bases, J lost 1 base, and 10 bases lay in between. The CDR3 region has the DNA TGTGCCAGCTCACTAAAACAGGGGAACACTGAAGCTTTCTTT. It specifies CASSLKQGNTEAFF.

The chain couples TRBV19 to TRBJ1-2; 9 bases map to TRBD1. With V trimmed by 4 bases and J by 5 bases, 8 bases remained unmatched. The CDR3 runs to 15 residues. The germline gives CDR1 LNHDA, CDR2 SQIVND (reference sequence). CDR3 sequence reads: CASSRGTGSRYGYTF. CDR3 nucleotide sequence: TGTGCCAGTAGTAGAGGGACAGGGAGTCGGTATGGCTACACCTTC.

V gene TRBV5-1 combines with J gene TRBJ2-5, with TRBD1 identical over 7 bases. J was trimmed by 5 bases and V by 4 bases; bases with no gene match: 11. The CDR3 sequence is 15 residues long. Germline V lookup: CDR1 SGHRS, CDR2 YFSETQ. DNA of the CDR3: TGCGCCAGCAGCACTACAGGGGCCGGGCGTGAGACCCAGTACTTC. Its protein product is CASSTTGAGRETQYF.

The count of this clone is one. This rearrangement joins TRBV23-1 to TRBJ1-5; tentatively, D is TRBD1 (6 bases). TRBV23-1 is an ORF for which the function is uncertain. V gave up 6 bases and J gave up 2 bases, with 8 bases separating them. The CDR3 is made up of 13 amino acids. CDR3 amino acids: CASRQGGNQPQHF. CDR3 bases: TGCGCCAGCAGACAGGGAGGCAATCAGCCCCAGCATTTT.